Shown below are 6 T cell receptor beta chains from a single sample sequenced in a study of technical replicates of blood from a few donors. Assay used: immunoSEQ multiplex PCR; TCRdb lists only in-frame clones, some missing. This table has 84,000 or so clones, 95% to 98% appearing once. The source material was T cells isolated from PBMCs. Every receptor here comes from a human donor in good health.

This clone was counted once. This sequence joins TRBV5-6 and TRBJ1-1; TRBD1 matches 10 bases. The trim removed 0 bases at V and 6 bases at J, leaving 11 bases unmatched. Germline V gene data show CDR1 as SGHDT and CDR2 as YYEEEE. The CDR3 consists of 17 residues. CDR3 sequence reads: CASSLVGRTGGIPEAFF. CDR3 DNA: TGTGCCAGCAGCTTGGTAGGCAGGACAGGGGGTATTCCTGAAGCTTTCTTT.

The sample holds one count of this clone. The chain carries TRBV2 and TRBJ1-2, with 7 bases aligning to TRBD1. The trim removed 6 bases at V and 7 bases at J, leaving 11 bases unmatched. CDR1 and CDR2 (germline): SNHLY, FYNNEI. There are 14 residues in the CDR3. The CDR3 coding sequence is TGTGCCAGCAGGGGGGACAGCCTCGGAAGTGGCTACACCTTC. This translates into CASRGDSLGSGYTF.

The chain links TRBV13 to TRBJ2-7; D is ambiguous. This CDR3 is 15 amino acids long. The V and J ends lost 6 bases and 7 bases respectively, with 22 bases between them. From germline, CDR1 is PRHDT and CDR2 FYEKMQ (reference sequence). CDR3 loop: CASSFTRVDSAEQYF. The CDR3 DNA follows: TGTGCCAGCAGTTTTACCCGGGTCGACTCGGCTGAGCAGTACTTC. Supplemented by reference TRBV13 and TRBJ2-7, the full variable domain reads AAGVIQSPRHLIKEKRETATLKCYPIPRHDTVYWYQQGPGQDPQFLISFYEKMQSDKGSIPDRFSAQQFSDYHSELNMSSLELGDSALYFCASSFTRVDSAEQYFGPGTRLTVT.

J is TRBJ2-7 and V is TRBV25-1, with TRBD2 matching over 11 bases. The CDR3 runs 14 residues. In germline, CDR1 is MGHDK, CDR2 SYGVNS. The trim removed 8 bases at V and 4 bases at J, leaving 7 bases unmatched. The CDR3 region is CASRKTSGSYEQYF. Written as DNA, the CDR3 is TGTGCCAGCCGTAAAACTAGCGGGAGTTACGAGCAGTACTTC.

V is TRBV15 and J is TRBJ2-7; 7 bases agree with TRBD1. The germline gives CDR1 LNHNV, CDR2 YYDKDF (reference sequence). V lost 3 bases to trimming and J lost 2 bases; unmatched junction nucleotides: 10. This CDR3 is 16 amino acids long. CDR3 residues: CATSRKRQGLTYEQYF. CDR3 in DNA: TGTGCCACCAGCAGGAAGCGACAGGGCCTAACCTACGAGCAGTACTTC. The entire variable domain, with the rest obtained from reference TRBV15 and TRBJ2-7, is as follows: DAMVIQNPRYQVTQFGKPVTLSCSQTLNHNVMYWYQQKSSQAPKLLFHYYDKDFNNEADTPDNFQSRRPNTSFCFLDIRSPGLGDTAMYLCATSRKRQGLTYEQYFGPGTRLTVT.

The V and J genes are TRBV29-1 and TRBJ2-2; TRBD2 matches 7 bases. The ends lost 3 bases at V and 7 bases at J; junction bases unmatched: 5. This CDR3 is 13 amino acids long. Germline V gives CDR1 SQVTM, CDR2 ANQGSEA. The CDR3, as DNA: TGCAGCGTTGAGCGGGAGAATTTCGGGGAGCTGTTTTTT. It is translated as CSVERENFGELFF.